This T cell receptor (beta chain) was profiled in a study of graft-versus-host responses after intestinal transplantation. Profiling relied on immunoSEQ multiplex PCR, and the TCRdb table lists in-frame clones only, not all of them. The table has 20,000 to 25,000 clones, 89% seen once. V was trimmed by 2 bases and J by 3 bases, leaving 9 bases between them. Germline CDR1 is MGHRA and CDR2 is YSYEKL. This CDR3 spans 14 amino acids. This rearrangement joins TRBV4-1 to TRBJ2-3; D is unclear. Sequences were derived from PBMCs, sampled approximately 65 days after intestinal transplantation. The source is a human patient who received an intestinal transplant, so some T cells may come from the graft donor. The CDR3 coding sequence is TGCGCCAGCAGCCAACCCATGATAACAGATACGCAGTATTTT. It codes for CASSQPMITDTQYF.